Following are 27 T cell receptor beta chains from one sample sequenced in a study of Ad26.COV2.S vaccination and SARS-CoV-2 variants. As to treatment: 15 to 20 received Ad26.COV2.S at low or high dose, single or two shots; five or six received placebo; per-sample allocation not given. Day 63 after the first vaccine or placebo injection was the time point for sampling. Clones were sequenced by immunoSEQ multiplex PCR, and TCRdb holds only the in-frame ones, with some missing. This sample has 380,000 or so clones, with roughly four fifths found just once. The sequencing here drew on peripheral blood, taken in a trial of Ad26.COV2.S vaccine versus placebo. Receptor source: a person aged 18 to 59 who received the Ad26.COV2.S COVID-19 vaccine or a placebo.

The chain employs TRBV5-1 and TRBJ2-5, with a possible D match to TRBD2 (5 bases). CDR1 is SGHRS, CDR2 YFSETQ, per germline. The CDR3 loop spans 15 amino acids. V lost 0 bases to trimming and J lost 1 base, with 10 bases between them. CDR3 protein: CASSLGGSPQETQYF. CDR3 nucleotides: TGCGCCAGCAGCTTGGGAGGGTCCCCCCAAGAGACCCAGTACTTC. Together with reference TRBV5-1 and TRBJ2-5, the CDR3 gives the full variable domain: KAGVTQTPRYLIKTRGQQVTLSCSPISGHRSVSWYQQTPGQGLQFLFEYFSETQRNKGNFPGRFSGRQFSNSRSEMNVSTLELGDSALYLCASSLGGSPQETQYFGPGTRLLVL.

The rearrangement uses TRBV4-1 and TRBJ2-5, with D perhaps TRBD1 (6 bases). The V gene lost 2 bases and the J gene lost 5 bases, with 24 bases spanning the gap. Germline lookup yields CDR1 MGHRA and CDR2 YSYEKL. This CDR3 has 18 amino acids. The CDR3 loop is CASSQFPSGDNRRETQYF. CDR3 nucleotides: TGCGCCAGCAGCCAATTTCCTTCAGGGGACAACAGGAGGGAGACCCAGTACTTC.

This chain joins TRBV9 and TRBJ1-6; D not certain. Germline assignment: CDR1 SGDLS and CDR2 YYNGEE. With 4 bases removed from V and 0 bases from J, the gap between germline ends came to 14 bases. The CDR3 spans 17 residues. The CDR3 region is CASSPRRQSSYNSPLHF. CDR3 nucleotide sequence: TGTGCCAGCAGCCCCCGGCGGCAGAGCTCCTATAATTCACCCCTCCACTTT.

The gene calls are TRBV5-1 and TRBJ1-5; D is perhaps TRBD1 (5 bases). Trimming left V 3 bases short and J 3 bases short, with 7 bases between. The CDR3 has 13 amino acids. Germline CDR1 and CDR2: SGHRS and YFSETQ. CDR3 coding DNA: TGCGCCAGCAGCTCAGGGCCCAATCAGCCCCAGCATTTT. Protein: CASSSGPNQPQHF.

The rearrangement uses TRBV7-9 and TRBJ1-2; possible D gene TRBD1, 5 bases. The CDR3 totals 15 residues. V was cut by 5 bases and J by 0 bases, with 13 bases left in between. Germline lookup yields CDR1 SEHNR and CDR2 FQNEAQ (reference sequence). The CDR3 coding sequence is TGTGCCAGCAGCCCGGGGCAGCAGTCTAACTATGGCTACACCTTC. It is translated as CASSPGQQSNYGYTF.

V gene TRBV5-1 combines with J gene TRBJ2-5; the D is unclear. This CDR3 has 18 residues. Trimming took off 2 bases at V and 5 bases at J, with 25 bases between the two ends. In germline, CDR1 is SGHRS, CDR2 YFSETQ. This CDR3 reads CASSFGFPGFSGRETQYF. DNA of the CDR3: TGCGCCAGCAGCTTTGGGTTCCCGGGTTTTTCGGGCCGCGAGACCCAGTACTTC.

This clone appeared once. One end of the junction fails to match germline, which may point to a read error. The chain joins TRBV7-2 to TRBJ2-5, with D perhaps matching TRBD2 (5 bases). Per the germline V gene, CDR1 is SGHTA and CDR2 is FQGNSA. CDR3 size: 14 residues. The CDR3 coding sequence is TGTGCCAGCACCTTAGGAGGAGACACTAAGACCCAGTACTTC. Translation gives CASTLGGDTKTQYF.

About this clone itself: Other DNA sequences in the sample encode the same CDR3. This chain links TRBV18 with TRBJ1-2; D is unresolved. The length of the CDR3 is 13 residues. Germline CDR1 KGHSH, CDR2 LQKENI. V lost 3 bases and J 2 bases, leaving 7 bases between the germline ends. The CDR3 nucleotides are TGTGCCAGCTCACCGGGTCAGAACTATGGCTACACCTTC. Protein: CASSPGQNYGYTF. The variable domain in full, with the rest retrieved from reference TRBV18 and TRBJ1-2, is NAGVMQNPRHLVRRRGQEARLRCSPMKGHSHVYWYRQLPEEGLKFMVYLQKENIIDESGMPKERFSAEFPKEGPSILRIQQVVRGDSAAYFCASSPGQNYGYTFGSGTRLTVV.

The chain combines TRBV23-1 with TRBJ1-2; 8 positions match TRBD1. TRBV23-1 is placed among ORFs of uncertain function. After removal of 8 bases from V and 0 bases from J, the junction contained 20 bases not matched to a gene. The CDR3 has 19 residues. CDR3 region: CASSSPNRDRSISNYGYTF. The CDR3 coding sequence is TGCGCCAGCTCTTCCCCTAACCGGGACAGGAGCATCTCTAACTATGGCTACACCTTC.

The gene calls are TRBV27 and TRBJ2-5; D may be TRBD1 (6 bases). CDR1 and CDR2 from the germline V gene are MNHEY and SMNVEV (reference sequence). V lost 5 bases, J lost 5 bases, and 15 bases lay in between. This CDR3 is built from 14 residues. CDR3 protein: CASSPDRVTETQYF. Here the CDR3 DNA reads TGTGCCAGCAGTCCGGACAGAGTCACGGAGACCCAGTACTTC.

The CDR3 here is CASIGLASYNEQFF. CDR3 nucleotide sequence: TGTGCCAGCATTGGGCTAGCCTCCTACAATGAGCAGTTCTTC. V and J are TRBV2 and TRBJ2-1; D is possibly TRBD2 (5 bases). This CDR3 region has 14 residues. Germline V gene lookup returns CDR1 SNHLY and CDR2 FYNNEI. The ends were cut back, 7 bases at V and 0 bases at J, with 10 bases in the middle.

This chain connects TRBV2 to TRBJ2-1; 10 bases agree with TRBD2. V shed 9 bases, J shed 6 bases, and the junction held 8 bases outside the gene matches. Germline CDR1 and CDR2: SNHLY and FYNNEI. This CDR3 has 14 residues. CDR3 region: CASSPSGGLNEQFF. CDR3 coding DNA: TGTGCCAGTTCGCCTAGCGGGGGACTCAATGAGCAGTTCTTC.

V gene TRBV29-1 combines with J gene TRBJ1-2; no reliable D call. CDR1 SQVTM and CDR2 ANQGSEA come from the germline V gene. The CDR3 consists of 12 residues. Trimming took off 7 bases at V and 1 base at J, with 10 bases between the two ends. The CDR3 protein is CSGEELNYGYTF. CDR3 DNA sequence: TGCAGCGGGGAGGAACTTAACTATGGCTACACCTTC.

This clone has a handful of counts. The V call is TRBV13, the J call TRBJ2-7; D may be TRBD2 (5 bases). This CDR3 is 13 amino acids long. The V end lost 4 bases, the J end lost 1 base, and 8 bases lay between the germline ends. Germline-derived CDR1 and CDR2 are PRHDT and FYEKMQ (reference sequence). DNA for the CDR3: TGTGCCAGCAGCTGGACTGATTCCTACGAGCAGTACTTC. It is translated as CASSWTDSYEQYF.

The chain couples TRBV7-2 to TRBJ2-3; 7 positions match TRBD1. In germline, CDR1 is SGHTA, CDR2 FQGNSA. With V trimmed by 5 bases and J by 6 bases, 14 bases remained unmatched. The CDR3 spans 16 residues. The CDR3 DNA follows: TGTGCCAGCAGCCCCTTTTTGGGGCCACAGGGGGATACGCAGTATTTT. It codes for CASSPFLGPQGDTQYF.

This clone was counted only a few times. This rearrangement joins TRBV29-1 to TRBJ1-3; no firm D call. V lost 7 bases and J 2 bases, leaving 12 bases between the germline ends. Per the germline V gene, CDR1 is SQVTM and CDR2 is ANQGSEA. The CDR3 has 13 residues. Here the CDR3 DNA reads TGCAGCGCAGGCCAGACTACTGGAAACACCATATATTTT. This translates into CSAGQTTGNTIYF.

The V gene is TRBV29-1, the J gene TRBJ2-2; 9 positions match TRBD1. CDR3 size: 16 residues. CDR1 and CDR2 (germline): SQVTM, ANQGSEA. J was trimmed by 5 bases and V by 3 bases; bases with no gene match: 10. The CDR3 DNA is TGCAGCGTTGATTACAGGGACAGGGTAGGAACCGGGGAGCTGTTTTTT. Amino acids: CSVDYRDRVGTGELFF.

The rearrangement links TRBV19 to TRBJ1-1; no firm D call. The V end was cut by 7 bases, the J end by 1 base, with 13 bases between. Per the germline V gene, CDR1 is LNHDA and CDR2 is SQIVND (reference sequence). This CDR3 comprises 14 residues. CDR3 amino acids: CASKEVHQNTEAFF. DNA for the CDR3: TGTGCCAGTAAGGAGGTACATCAGAACACTGAAGCTTTCTTT.

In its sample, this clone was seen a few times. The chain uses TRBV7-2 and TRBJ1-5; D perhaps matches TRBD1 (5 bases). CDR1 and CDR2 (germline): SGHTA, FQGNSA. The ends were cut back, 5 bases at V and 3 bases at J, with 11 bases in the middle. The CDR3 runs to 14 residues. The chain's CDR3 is CASSQGVNNQPQHF. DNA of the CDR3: TGTGCCAGCAGCCAAGGGGTTAACAATCAGCCCCAGCATTTT.

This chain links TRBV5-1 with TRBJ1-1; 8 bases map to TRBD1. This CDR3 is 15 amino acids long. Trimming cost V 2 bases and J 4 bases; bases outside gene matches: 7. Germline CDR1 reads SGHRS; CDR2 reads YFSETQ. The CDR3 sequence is CASSFPGGISTEAFF. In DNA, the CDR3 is TGCGCCAGCAGCTTCCCAGGGGGCATAAGCACTGAAGCTTTCTTT.

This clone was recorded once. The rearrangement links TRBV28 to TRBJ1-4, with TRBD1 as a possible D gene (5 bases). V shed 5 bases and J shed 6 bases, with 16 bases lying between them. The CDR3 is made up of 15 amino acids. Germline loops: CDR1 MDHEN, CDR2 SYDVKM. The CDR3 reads CASSEAGGRHEKLFF. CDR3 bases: TGTGCCAGCAGTGAGGCGGGGGGGAGGCATGAAAAACTGTTTTTT.

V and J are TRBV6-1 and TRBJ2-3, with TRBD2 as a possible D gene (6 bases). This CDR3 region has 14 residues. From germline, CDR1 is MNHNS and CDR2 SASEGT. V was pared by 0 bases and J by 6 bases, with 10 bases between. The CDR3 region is CASSEAGGWDTQYF. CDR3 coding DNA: TGTGCCAGCAGTGAAGCCGGGGGTTGGGATACGCAGTATTTT.

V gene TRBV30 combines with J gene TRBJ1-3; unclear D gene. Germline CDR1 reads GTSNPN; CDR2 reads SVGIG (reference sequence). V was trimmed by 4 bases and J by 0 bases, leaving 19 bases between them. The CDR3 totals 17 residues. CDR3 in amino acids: CAWKLSLFSHSGNTIYF. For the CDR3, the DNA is TGTGCCTGGAAACTGAGCTTATTCTCCCACTCTGGAAACACCATATATTTT.

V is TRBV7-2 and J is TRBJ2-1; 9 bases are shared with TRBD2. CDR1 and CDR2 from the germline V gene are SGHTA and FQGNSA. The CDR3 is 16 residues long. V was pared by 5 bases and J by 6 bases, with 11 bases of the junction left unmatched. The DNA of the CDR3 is TGTGCCAGCAGCCCTCTGCGGGGGGGAGGGCCCAATGAGCAGTTCTTC. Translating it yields CASSPLRGGGPNEQFF.

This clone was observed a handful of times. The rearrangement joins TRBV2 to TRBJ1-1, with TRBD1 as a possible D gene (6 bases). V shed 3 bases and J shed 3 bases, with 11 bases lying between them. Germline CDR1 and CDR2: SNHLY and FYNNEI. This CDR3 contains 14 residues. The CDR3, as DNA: TGTGCCAGCAGTGACAGGGGCCGAGACACTGAAGCTTTCTTT. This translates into CASSDRGRDTEAFF.

The CDR3 region is CAWSGPRATNEKLFF. CDR3 sequence (DNA): TGTGCCTGGAGTGGCCCTCGGGCAACTAATGAAAAACTGTTTTTT. The chain combines TRBV30 with TRBJ1-4; D unclear. The ends were cut back, 1 base at V and 0 bases at J, with 9 bases in the middle. Germline values: CDR1 GTSNPN, CDR2 SVGIG (reference sequence). The CDR3 consists of 15 residues.

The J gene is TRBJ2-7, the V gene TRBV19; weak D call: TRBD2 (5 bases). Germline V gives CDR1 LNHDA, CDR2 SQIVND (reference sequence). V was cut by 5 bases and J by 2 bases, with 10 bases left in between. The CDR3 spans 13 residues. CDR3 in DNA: TGTGCCAGTAGTGCGGACTTTACCTACGAGCAGTACTTC. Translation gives CASSADFTYEQYF. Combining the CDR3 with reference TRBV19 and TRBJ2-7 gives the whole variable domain DGGITQSPKYLFRKEGQNVTLSCEQNLNHDAMYWYRQDPGQGLRLIYYSQIVNDFQKGDIAEGYSVSREKKESFPLTVTSAQKNPTAFYLCASSADFTYEQYFGPGTRLTVT.